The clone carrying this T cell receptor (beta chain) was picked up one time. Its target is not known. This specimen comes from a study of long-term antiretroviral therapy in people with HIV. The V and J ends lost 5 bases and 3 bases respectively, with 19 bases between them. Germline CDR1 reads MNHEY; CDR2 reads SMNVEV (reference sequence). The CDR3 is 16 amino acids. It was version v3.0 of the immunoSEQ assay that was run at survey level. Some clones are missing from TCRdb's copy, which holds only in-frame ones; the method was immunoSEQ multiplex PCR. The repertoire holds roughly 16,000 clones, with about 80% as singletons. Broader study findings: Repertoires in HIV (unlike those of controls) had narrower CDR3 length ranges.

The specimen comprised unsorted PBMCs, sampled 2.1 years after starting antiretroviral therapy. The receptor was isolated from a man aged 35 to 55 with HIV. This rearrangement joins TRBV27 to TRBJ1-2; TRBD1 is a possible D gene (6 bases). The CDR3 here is CASSPGGGSGHYGYTF. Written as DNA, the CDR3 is TGTGCCAGCAGTCCGGGAGGGGGGTCAGGTCACTATGGCTACACCTTC.